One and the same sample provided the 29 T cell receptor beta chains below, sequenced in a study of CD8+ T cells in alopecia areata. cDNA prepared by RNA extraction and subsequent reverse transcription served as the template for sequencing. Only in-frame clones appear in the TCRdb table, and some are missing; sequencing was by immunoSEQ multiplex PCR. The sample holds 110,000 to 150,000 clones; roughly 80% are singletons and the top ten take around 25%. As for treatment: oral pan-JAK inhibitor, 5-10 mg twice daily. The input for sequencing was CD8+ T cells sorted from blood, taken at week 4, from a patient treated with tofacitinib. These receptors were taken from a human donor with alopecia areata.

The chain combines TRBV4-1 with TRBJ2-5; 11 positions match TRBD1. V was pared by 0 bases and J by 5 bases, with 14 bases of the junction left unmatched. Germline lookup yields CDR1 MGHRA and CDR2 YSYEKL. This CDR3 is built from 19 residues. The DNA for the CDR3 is TGCGCCAGCAGCCAAGACCTACGTGGGACAGGGGGATTAGGCGAGACCCAGTACTTC. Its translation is CASSQDLRGTGGLGETQYF.

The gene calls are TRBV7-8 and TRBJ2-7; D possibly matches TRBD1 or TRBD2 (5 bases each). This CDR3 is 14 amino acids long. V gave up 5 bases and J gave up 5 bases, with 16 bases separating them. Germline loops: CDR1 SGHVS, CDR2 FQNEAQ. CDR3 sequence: CASSHKEGTHEQYF. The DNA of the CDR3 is TGTGCCAGCAGCCATAAAGAGGGGACCCACGAGCAGTACTTC.

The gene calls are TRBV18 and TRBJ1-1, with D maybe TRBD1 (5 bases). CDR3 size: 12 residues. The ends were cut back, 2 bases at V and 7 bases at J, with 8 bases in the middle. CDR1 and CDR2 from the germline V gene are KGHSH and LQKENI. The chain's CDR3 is CASSPGTFEAFF. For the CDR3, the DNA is TGTGCCAGCTCACCAGGGACGTTTGAAGCTTTCTTT. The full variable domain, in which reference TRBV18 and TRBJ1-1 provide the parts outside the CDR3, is NAGVMQNPRHLVRRRGQEARLRCSPMKGHSHVYWYRQLPEEGLKFMVYLQKENIIDESGMPKERFSAEFPKEGPSILRIQQVVRGDSAAYFCASSPGTFEAFFGQGTRLTVV.

The CDR3 DNA reads as TGCGCCAGCAGCCAAGATCGGGCGACAGGGGAGAACTATGGCTACACCTTC. It yields the protein CASSQDRATGENYGYTF. The chain recombines TRBV4-3 with TRBJ1-2; 8 bases are a match to TRBD1. CDR3 size: 17 residues. Trimming cost V 0 bases and J 2 bases; bases outside gene matches: 8. CDR1 LGHNA and CDR2 YSLEER come from the germline V gene.

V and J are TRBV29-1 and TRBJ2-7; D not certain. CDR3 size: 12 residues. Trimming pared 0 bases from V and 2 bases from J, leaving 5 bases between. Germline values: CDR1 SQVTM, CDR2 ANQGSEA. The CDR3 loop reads CSVEDGAYEQYF. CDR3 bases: TGCAGCGTTGAAGACGGAGCCTACGAGCAGTACTTC.

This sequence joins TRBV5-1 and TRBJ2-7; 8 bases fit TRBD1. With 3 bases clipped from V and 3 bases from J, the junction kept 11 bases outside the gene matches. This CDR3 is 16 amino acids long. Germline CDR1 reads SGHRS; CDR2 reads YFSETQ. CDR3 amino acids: CASSSAGGAGDYEQYF. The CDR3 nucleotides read TGCGCCAGCAGCTCGGCAGGGGGCGCCGGGGACTACGAGCAGTACTTC.

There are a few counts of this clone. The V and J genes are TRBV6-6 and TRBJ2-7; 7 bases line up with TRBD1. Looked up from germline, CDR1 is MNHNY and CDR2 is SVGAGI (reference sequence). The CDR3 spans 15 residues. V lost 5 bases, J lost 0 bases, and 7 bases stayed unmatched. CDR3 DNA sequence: TGTGCCAGCAGTACAGGGGCCTCAAGCTCCTACGAGCAGTACTTC. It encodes CASSTGASSSYEQYF.

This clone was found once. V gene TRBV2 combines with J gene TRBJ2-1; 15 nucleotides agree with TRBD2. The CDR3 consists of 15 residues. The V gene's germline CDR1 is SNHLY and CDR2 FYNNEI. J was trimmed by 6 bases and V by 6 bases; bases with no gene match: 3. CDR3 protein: CASSGLAGGINEQFF. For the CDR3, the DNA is TGTGCCAGCAGCGGACTAGCGGGGGGGATCAATGAGCAGTTCTTC. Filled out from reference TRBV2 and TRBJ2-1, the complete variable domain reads EPEVTQTPSHQVTQMGQEVILRCVPISNHLYFYWYRQILGQKVEFLVSFYNNEISEKSEIFDDQFSVERPDGSNFTLKIRSTKLEDSAMYFCASSGLAGGINEQFFGPGTRLTVL.

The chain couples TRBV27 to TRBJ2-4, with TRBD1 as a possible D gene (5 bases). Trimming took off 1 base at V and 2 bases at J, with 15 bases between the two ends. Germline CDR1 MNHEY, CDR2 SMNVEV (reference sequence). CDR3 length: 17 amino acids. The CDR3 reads CASSLLYPQGTKNIQYF. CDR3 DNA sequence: TGTGCCAGCAGTTTATTGTATCCCCAGGGAACCAAAAACATTCAGTACTTC.

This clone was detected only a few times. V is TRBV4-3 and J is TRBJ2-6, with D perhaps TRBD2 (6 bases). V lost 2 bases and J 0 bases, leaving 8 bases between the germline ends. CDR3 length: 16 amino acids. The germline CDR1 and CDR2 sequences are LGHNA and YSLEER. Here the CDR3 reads CASSQSGGSGANVLTF. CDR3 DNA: TGCGCCAGCAGCCAATCCGGGGGCTCTGGGGCCAACGTCCTGACTTTC.

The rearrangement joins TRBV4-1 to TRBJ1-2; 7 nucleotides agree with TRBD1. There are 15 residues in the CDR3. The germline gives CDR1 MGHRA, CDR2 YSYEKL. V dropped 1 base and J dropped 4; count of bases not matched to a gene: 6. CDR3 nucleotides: TGCGCCAGCAGCCAAGGGGAGGGGGCCCTCTATGGCTACACCTTC. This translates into CASSQGEGALYGYTF.

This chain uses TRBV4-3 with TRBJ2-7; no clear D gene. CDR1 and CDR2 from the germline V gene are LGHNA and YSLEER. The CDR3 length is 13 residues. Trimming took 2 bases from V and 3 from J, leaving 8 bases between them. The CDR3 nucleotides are TGCGCCAGCAGCCAAAGCCTCTACTACGAGCAGTACTTC. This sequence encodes CASSQSLYYEQYF.

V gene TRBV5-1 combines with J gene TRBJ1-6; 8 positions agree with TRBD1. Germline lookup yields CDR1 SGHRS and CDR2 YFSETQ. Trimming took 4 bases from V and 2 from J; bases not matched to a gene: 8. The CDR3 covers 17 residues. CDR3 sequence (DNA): TGCGCCAGCAGCGTCAGGACAGGGCCCCCCTATAATTCACCCCTCCACTTT. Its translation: CASSVRTGPPYNSPLHF.

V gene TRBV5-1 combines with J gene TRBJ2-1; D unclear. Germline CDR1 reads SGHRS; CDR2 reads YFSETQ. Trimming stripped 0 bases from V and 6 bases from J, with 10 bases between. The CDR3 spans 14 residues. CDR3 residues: CASSLEAGSNEQFF. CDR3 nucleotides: TGCGCCAGCAGCTTGGAGGCCGGCAGCAATGAGCAGTTCTTC.

The CDR3 coding sequence is TGCAGTGCTAGGAACATGTATGGCTACACCTTC. Protein: CSARNMYGYTF. The chain is built from TRBV20-1 and TRBJ1-2; D call uncertain. This CDR3 is built from 11 residues. Germline V lookup: CDR1 DFQATT, CDR2 SNEGSKA (reference sequence). V was shortened by 3 bases and J by 5 bases, with 7 bases between the two germline ends.

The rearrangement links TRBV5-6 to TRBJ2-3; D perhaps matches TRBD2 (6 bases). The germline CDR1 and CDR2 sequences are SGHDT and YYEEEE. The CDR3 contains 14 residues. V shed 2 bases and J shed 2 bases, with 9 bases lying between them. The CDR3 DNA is TGTGCCAGCAGCTTAGGCGGGGTCACAGATACGCAGTATTTT. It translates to CASSLGGVTDTQYF. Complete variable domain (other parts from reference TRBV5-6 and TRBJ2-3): DAGVTQSPTHLIKTRGQQVTLRCSPKSGHDTVSWYQQALGQGPQFIFQYYEEEERQRGNFPDRFSGHQFPNYSSELNVNALLLGDSALYLCASSLGGVTDTQYFGPGTRLTVL.

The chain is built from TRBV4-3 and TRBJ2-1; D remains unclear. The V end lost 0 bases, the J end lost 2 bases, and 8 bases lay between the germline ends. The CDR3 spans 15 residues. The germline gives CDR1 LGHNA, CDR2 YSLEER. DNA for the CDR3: TGCGCCAGCAGCCAAGACCGTAGCCCCTACAATGAGCAGTTCTTC. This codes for CASSQDRSPYNEQFF.

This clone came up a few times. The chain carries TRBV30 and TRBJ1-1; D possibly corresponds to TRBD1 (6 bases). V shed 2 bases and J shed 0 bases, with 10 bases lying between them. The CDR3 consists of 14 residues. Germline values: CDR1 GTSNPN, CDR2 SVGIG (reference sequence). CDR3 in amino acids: CAWSWGGLNTEAFF. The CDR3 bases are TGTGCCTGGAGTTGGGGGGGCCTGAACACTGAAGCTTTCTTT.

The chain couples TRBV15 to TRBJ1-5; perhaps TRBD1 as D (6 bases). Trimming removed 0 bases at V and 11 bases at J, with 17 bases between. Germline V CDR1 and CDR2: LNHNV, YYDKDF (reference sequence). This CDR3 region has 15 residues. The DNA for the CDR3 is TGTGCCACCAGCAGAGATCGACAGGTTGTTATAGCCCAGCATTTT. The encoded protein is CATSRDRQVVIAQHF.

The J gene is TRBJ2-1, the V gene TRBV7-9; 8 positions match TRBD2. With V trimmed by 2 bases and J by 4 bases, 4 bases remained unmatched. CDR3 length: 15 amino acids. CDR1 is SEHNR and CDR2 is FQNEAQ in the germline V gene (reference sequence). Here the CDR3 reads CASSLLAGDYNEQFF. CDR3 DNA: TGTGCCAGCAGCTTACTAGCGGGTGATTACAATGAGCAGTTCTTC. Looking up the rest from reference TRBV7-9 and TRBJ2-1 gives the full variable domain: DTGVSQNPRHKITKRGQNVTFRCDPISEHNRLYWYRQTLGQGPEFLTYFQNEAQLEKSRLLSDRFSAERPKGSFSTLEIQRTEQGDSAMYLCASSLLAGDYNEQFFGPGTRLTVL.

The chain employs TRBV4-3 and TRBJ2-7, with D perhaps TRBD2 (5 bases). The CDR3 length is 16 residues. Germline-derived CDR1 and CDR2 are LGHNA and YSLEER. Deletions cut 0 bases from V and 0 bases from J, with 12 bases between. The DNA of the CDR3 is TGCGCCAGCAGCCAAGAGCCGGGGATCCTCTCCTACGAGCAGTACTTC. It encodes CASSQEPGILSYEQYF.

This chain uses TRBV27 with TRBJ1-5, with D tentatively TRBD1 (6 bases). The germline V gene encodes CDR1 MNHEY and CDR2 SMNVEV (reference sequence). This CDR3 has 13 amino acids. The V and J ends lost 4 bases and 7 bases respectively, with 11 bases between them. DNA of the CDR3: TGTGCCAGCAGTTACGGGGGCGGGCAGCCCCAGCATTTT. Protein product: CASSYGGGQPQHF.

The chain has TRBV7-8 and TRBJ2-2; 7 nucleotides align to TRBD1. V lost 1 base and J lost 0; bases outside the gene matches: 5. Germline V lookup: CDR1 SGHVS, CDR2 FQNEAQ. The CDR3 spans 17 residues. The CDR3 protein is CASSLEDRWANTGELFF. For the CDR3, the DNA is TGTGCCAGCAGCTTAGAGGACAGGTGGGCGAACACCGGGGAGCTGTTTTTT.

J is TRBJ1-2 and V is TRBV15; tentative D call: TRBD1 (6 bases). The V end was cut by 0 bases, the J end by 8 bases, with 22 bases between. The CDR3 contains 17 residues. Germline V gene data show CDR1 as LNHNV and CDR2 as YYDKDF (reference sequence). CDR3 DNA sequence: TGTGCCACCAGCAGAGATGAAATGGTCGCAGGGGAGGACGGCTACACCTTC. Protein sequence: CATSRDEMVAGEDGYTF. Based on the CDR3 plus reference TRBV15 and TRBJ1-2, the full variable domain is DAMVIQNPRYQVTQFGKPVTLSCSQTLNHNVMYWYQQKSSQAPKLLFHYYDKDFNNEADTPDNFQSRRPNTSFCFLDIRSPGLGDTAMYLCATSRDEMVAGEDGYTFGSGTRLTVV.

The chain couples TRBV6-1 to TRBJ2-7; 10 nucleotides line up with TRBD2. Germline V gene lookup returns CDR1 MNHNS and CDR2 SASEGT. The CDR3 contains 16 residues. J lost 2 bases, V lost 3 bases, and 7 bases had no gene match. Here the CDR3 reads CASSDTSGVSTYEQYF. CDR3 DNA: TGTGCCAGCAGTGACACTAGCGGGGTAAGCACCTACGAGCAGTACTTC.

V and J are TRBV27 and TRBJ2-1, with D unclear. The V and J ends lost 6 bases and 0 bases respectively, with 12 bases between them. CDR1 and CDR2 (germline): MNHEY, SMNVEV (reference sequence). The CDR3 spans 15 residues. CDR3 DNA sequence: TGTGCCAGCAGCGTCCCTCGAAGCTCCTACAATGAGCAGTTCTTC. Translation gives CASSVPRSSYNEQFF.

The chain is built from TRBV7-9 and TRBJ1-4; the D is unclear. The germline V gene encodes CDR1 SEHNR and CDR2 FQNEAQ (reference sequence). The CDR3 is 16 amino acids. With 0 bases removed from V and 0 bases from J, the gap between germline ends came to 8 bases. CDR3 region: CASSLARSATNEKLFF. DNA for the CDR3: TGTGCCAGCAGCTTAGCCAGGTCCGCAACTAATGAAAAACTGTTTTTT.

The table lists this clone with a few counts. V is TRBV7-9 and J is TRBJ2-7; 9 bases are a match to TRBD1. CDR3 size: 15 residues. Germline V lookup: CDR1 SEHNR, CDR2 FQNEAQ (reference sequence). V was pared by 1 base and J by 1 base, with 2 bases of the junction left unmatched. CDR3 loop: CASSLDGTGSYEQYF. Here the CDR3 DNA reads TGTGCCAGCAGCTTAGATGGGACAGGGTCCTACGAGCAGTACTTC.

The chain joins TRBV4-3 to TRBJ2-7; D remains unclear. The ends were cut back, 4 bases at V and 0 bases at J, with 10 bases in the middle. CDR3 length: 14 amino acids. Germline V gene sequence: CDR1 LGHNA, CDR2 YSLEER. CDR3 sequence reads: CASSREVSSYEQYF. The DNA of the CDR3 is TGCGCCAGCAGCCGGGAAGTGAGCTCCTACGAGCAGTACTTC.